These 30 T cell receptor beta chains came from one sample sequenced in a study of blood T cell repertoires in COVID-19. Assay: immunoSEQ multiplex PCR; the TCRdb copy retains only in-frame clones and omits some. The sample records about 250,000 clones, about nine tenths being singletons. Sequencing was carried out using peripheral blood. Receptors originate from a woman aged 30 to 39 with COVID-19, enrolled during active disease.

This chain connects TRBV19 to TRBJ2-1, with D tentatively TRBD1 (6 bases). CDR1 is LNHDA, CDR2 SQIVND, per germline (reference sequence). The CDR3 loop spans 12 amino acids. V lost 10 bases and J 8 bases, leaving 15 bases between the germline ends. The CDR3 here is CATDYPGDEQFF. The CDR3 DNA is TGTGCCACCGATTATCCAGGGGATGAGCAGTTCTTC.

The chain employs TRBV10-3 and TRBJ1-2; 8 bases are a match to TRBD1. V trimming: 0 bases; J trimming: 0 bases; junction bases outside the gene matches: 6. This CDR3 is built from 17 residues. In germline, CDR1 is ENHRY, CDR2 SYGVKD. The CDR3 sequence: CAISESTGAFSNYGYTF. CDR3 DNA sequence: TGTGCCATCAGTGAGTCGACAGGGGCGTTTTCTAACTATGGCTACACCTTC.

This chain uses TRBV6-5 with TRBJ2-5; 8 bases agree with TRBD2. Losses at the gene ends were 6 bases for V and 1 base for J; bases not matched to a gene: 7. Germline V gene lookup returns CDR1 MNHEY and CDR2 SVGAGI. The CDR3 sequence is 15 residues long. The CDR3 coding sequence is TGTGCCAGCAGCCTAAGACTAGCGACCCAAGAGACCCAGTACTTC. Encoded protein: CASSLRLATQETQYF.

This clone came up once. The rearrangement uses TRBV11-2 and TRBJ2-1, with D uncertain. Trimming removed 5 bases from V and 6 bases from J, with 5 bases in between. The CDR3 loop spans 11 amino acids. Germline CDR1 is SGHAT and CDR2 is FQNNGV. The CDR3, as DNA: TGTGCCAGCAGCCTAAGCAATGAGCAGTTCTTC. It is translated as CASSLSNEQFF.

The chain combines TRBV29-1 with TRBJ1-2, with D possibly being TRBD1 (5 bases). V was cut by 6 bases and J by 4 bases, with 15 bases left in between. The CDR3 extends over 13 amino acids. Germline-derived CDR1 and CDR2 are SQVTM and ANQGSEA. The CDR3 reads CSVVFRQGYGYTF. CDR3 coding DNA: TGCAGCGTGGTGTTTAGGCAGGGCTATGGCTACACCTTC.

The chain links TRBV29-1 to TRBJ2-1; maybe TRBD2 (7 bases). With 3 bases removed from V and 1 base from J, the gap between germline ends came to 13 bases. Germline V gene sequence: CDR1 SQVTM, CDR2 ANQGSEA. The CDR3 runs to 15 residues. CDR3 region: CSVEGEGGSYNEQFF. DNA of the CDR3: TGCAGCGTTGAGGGGGAGGGGGGATCCTACAATGAGCAGTTCTTC.

The genes are TRBV6-5 and TRBJ2-7; 7 nucleotides agree with TRBD1. Germline trimming cut 6 bases from V and 6 bases from J; bases unmatched to any gene: 8. The CDR3 sequence is 13 residues long. CDR1 is MNHEY and CDR2 is SVGAGI in the germline V gene. CDR3 nucleotide sequence: TGTGCCAGCAGAGACAGGACAGGCCTCGAGCAGTACGTC. Translated, it gives CASRDRTGLEQYV.

The V and J genes are TRBV4-3 and TRBJ2-3; 10 nucleotides line up with TRBD2. The junction had 8 bases not matched to a gene; V was cut back by 2 bases and J by 3 bases. This CDR3 region has 17 residues. CDR1 is LGHNA, CDR2 YSLEER, per germline. CDR3 region: CASSQFIASGGTDTQYF. The CDR3 nucleotides are TGCGCCAGCAGCCAATTCATTGCTAGCGGGGGAACAGATACGCAGTATTTT.

The chain employs TRBV19 and TRBJ1-1; D is unclear. Per germline, CDR1 LNHDA and CDR2 SQIVND (reference sequence). The CDR3 has 16 amino acids. V was shortened by 3 bases and J by 0 bases, with 14 bases between the two germline ends. CDR3 in amino acids: CASSIRGGRVNTEAFF. For the CDR3, the DNA is TGTGCCAGTAGTATCCGAGGAGGTAGGGTGAACACTGAAGCTTTCTTT.

The chain links TRBV21-1 to TRBJ2-2; the listed D gene, TRBD1, was not tested against the DNA. TRBV21-1 is a pseudogene segment. The CDR3 contains 17 residues. The CDR3 reads CASSPLQGSPNTGELFF. The CDR3 coding sequence is TGTGCCAGCAGTCCCCTTCAGGGTAGTCCGAACACCGGGGAGCTGTTTTTT.

This clone was detected once. The chain recombines TRBV6-5 with TRBJ2-3; TRBD2 matches at 7 bases. This CDR3 is 15 amino acids long. Germline CDR1 reads MNHEY; CDR2 reads SVGAGI. J was trimmed by 4 bases and V by 5 bases; bases with no gene match: 9. The CDR3 loop is CASSRDYRGPDTQYF. CDR3 DNA sequence: TGTGCCAGCAGTCGGGACTACCGGGGTCCAGATACGCAGTATTTT.

This clone was found once. This rearrangement joins TRBV9 to TRBJ2-1, with 10 positions matching TRBD2. J was trimmed by 2 bases and V by 3 bases; bases with no gene match: 5. The CDR3 has 16 residues. Germline CDR1 reads SGDLS; CDR2 reads YYNGEE. DNA of the CDR3: TGTGCCAGCAGCGCAAATCTAGCGGGGGCCTACAATGAGCAGTTCTTC. It encodes CASSANLAGAYNEQFF.

The chain is built from TRBV18 and TRBJ2-3, with D maybe TRBD1 (6 bases). Looked up from germline, CDR1 is KGHSH and CDR2 is LQKENI. The CDR3 runs to 15 residues. The ends were cut back, 3 bases at V and 4 bases at J, with 14 bases in the middle. The CDR3 sequence: CASSPPGVVADTQYF. For the CDR3, the DNA is TGTGCCAGCTCACCTCCAGGGGTTGTAGCAGATACGCAGTATTTT. Filled out from reference TRBV18 and TRBJ2-3, the complete variable domain reads NAGVMQNPRHLVRRRGQEARLRCSPMKGHSHVYWYRQLPEEGLKFMVYLQKENIIDESGMPKERFSAEFPKEGPSILRIQQVVRGDSAAYFCASSPPGVVADTQYFGPGTRLTVL.

The chain couples TRBV11-2 to TRBJ2-3; D not certain. Looked up from germline, CDR1 is SGHAT and CDR2 is FQNNGV. Deletions cut 3 bases from V and 6 bases from J, with 10 bases between. The CDR3 has 13 amino acids. In DNA, the CDR3 is TGTGCCAGCAGCTTTTTGAGTGGTGATACGCAGTATTTT. Its translation: CASSFLSGDTQYF.

The CDR3 region is CASSFAYDTDTQYF. As DNA, the CDR3 is TGCGCCAGCAGCTTCGCCTATGACACAGATACGCAGTATTTT. V gene TRBV5-1 combines with J gene TRBJ2-3, with unresolved D. V lost 2 bases and J 2 bases, leaving 9 bases between the germline ends. Per the germline V gene, CDR1 is SGHRS and CDR2 is YFSETQ. The CDR3 extends over 14 amino acids.

J is TRBJ2-7 and V is TRBV30; no clear D. V shed 0 bases and J shed 1 base, with 4 bases lying between them. This CDR3 contains 12 residues. The germline CDR1 and CDR2 sequences are GTSNPN and SVGIG (reference sequence). In DNA, the CDR3 is TGTGCCTGGAGTGTTCGGTCCTACGAGCAGTACTTC. Translating it yields CAWSVRSYEQYF.

The J gene is TRBJ1-1, the V gene TRBV7-9; D call uncertain. Trimming took 9 bases from V and 6 from J, leaving 14 bases between them. Germline CDR1 and CDR2: SEHNR and FQNEAQ (reference sequence). This CDR3 is 12 amino acids long. CDR3 in amino acids: CASEGLGSEAFF. The CDR3 nucleotides are TGTGCCAGTGAGGGCTTGGGCTCTGAAGCTTTCTTT.

The chain is built from TRBV10-2 and TRBJ2-1; tentatively, D is TRBD1 (6 bases). The V end was cut by 6 bases, the J end by 7 bases, with 13 bases between. Per germline, CDR1 WSHSY and CDR2 SAAADI. The CDR3 totals 13 residues. CDR3 nucleotide sequence: TGCGCCAGCAGGGTAACAGGGCGGAATGAGCAGTTCTTC. It encodes CASRVTGRNEQFF.

V is TRBV7-2 and J is TRBJ2-3, with 8 bases that match TRBD2. The germline V gene encodes CDR1 SGHTA and CDR2 FQGNSA. The CDR3 loop spans 16 amino acids. V dropped 5 bases and J dropped 0; count of bases not matched to a gene: 7. Here the CDR3 DNA reads TGTGCCAGCAGCCGCGGGGGGCTCACTAGCACAGATACGCAGTATTTT. Encoded protein: CASSRGGLTSTDTQYF.

The chain has TRBV4-1 and TRBJ1-6; 7 nucleotides agree with TRBD1. Looked up from germline, CDR1 is MGHRA and CDR2 is YSYEKL. Trimming took 2 bases from V and 7 from J; bases not matched to a gene: 5. The CDR3 contains 15 residues. The CDR3 region has the DNA TGCGCCAGCAGCCAAATACAGGGGAGCAATTCACCCCTCCACTTT. Translated: CASSQIQGSNSPLHF.

This chain uses TRBV6-5 with TRBJ2-1; 7 bases align to TRBD2. Per germline, CDR1 MNHEY and CDR2 SVGAGI. With V trimmed by 7 bases and J by 9 bases, 3 bases remained unmatched. This CDR3 region has 11 residues. The CDR3 spells CASTTGGEQFF. CDR3 DNA sequence: TGTGCCAGCACCACGGGAGGTGAGCAGTTCTTC.

The V gene is TRBV3-1 (or the pseudogene TRBV3-2), the J gene TRBJ2-2, with 7 positions matching TRBD2. The V gene end was trimmed by 1 base and the J gene end by 1 base; junction bases not matched to a gene: 3. The CDR3 is made up of 16 amino acids. Germline V lookup: CDR1 LGHDT, CDR2 YNNKEL (reference sequence). CDR3 DNA: TGTGCCAGCAGCCAAGTAGCGGGTGTGAACACCGGGGAGCTGTTTTTT. The encoded protein is CASSQVAGVNTGELFF.

This rearrangement joins TRBV19 to TRBJ2-6; a weak D match, TRBD2 (5 bases). In germline, CDR1 is LNHDA, CDR2 SQIVND (reference sequence). The CDR3 spans 15 residues. Trimming removed 3 bases from V and 1 base from J, with 7 bases in between. DNA of the CDR3: TGTGCCAGTAGTATGACGGGATCTGGGGCCAACGTCCTGACTTTC. Its translation: CASSMTGSGANVLTF.

The chain carries TRBV7-2 and TRBJ1-4, with 8 bases aligning to TRBD1. From germline, CDR1 is SGHTA and CDR2 FQGNSA. This CDR3 comprises 14 residues. V dropped 1 base and J dropped 5; count of bases not matched to a gene: 0. The CDR3 coding sequence is TGTGCCAGCAGCTTAGGGACAGGGAATGAAAAACTGTTTTTT. It is translated as CASSLGTGNEKLFF.

The chain is built from TRBV7-9 and TRBJ2-1; no clear D gene. This CDR3 is built from 15 residues. The germline gives CDR1 SEHNR, CDR2 FQNEAQ (reference sequence). V lost 2 bases and J 2 bases, leaving 10 bases between the germline ends. CDR3 nucleotides: TGTGCCAGCAGCTTACGCGGCGGAACCTACAATGAGCAGTTCTTC. As protein: CASSLRGGTYNEQFF.

The V gene is TRBV6-5, the J gene TRBJ1-1, with 7 bases lining up with TRBD1. Germline V lookup: CDR1 MNHEY, CDR2 SVGAGI. The length of the CDR3 is 16 residues. With V trimmed by 2 bases and J by 0 bases, 6 bases remained unmatched. The CDR3 sequence is CASSYPLDRLNTEAFF. CDR3 in DNA: TGTGCCAGCAGTTACCCCCTGGACAGGCTGAACACTGAAGCTTTCTTT.

This clone was counted a single time. The V call is TRBV6-2 or TRBV6-3, the J call TRBJ2-1; tentatively, D is TRBD2 (6 bases). The CDR3 consists of 14 residues. Deletions cut 2 bases from V and 6 bases from J, with 11 bases between. Germline loops: CDR1 MNHEY, CDR2 SVGEGT. The CDR3 loop reads CASSYVGLINEQFF. The CDR3 nucleotides read TGTGCCAGCAGTTACGTGGGACTCATCAATGAGCAGTTCTTC.

This clone occurred once. The chain couples TRBV24-1 to TRBJ1-4, with a possible D match to TRBD1 (5 bases). Trimming removed 4 bases at V and 1 base at J, with 9 bases between. This CDR3 spans 15 amino acids. Germline V gene sequence: CDR1 KGHDR, CDR2 SFDVKD. The CDR3 loop reads CATSDSGGTNEKLFF. The CDR3 DNA sequence: TGTGCCACCAGTGACTCGGGGGGAACTAATGAAAAACTGTTTTTT.

CDR3: CASSQGGTPYNEQFF. Written as DNA, the CDR3 is TGTGCCAGCAGCCAAGGCGGGACCCCCTACAATGAGCAGTTCTTC. V and J are TRBV3-1 (or the pseudogene TRBV3-2) and TRBJ2-1, with D perhaps matching TRBD2 (6 bases). V lost 1 base and J 2 bases, leaving 9 bases between the germline ends. The length of the CDR3 is 15 residues. In germline, CDR1 is LGHDT, CDR2 YNNKEL (reference sequence).

The chain is built from TRBV5-8 and TRBJ1-2; D is possibly TRBD1 (6 bases). Trimming removed 5 bases at V and 4 bases at J, with 12 bases between. This CDR3 comprises 13 residues. In germline, CDR1 is SGHTS, CDR2 YDEGEE. The CDR3 region has the DNA TGTGCCAGCAGATACAGGGCTTTCTATGGCTACACCTTC. Encoded protein: CASRYRAFYGYTF. The whole variable domain, filled in from reference TRBV5-8 and TRBJ1-2, reads EAGVTQSPTHLIKTRGQQATLRCSPISGHTSVYWYQQALGLGLQFLLWYDEGEERNRGNFPPRFSGRQFPNYSSELNVNALELEDSALYLCASRYRAFYGYTFGSGTRLTVV.